This T cell receptor (beta chain) comes out of a study of beta chain features in type 1 diabetes. A word on this clone: What it binds is unknown.

Study-wide results and caveats: When Type 1 diabetes patients were examined, their TCRB CDR3s proved moderately but significantly shorter in all four CD4+ subsets.

The isolated RNA, all of it, was reverse transcribed, so expressed TCRB transcripts were what got sequenced. Measured with immunoSEQ multiplex PCR; TCRdb has only the in-frame clones, and not every one. The sample has almost 350,000 clones; approximately 8% are singletons. Per germline, CDR1 SGHTA and CDR2 FQGTGA. Trimming took 6 bases from V and 5 from J, leaving 16 bases between them. The CDR3 totals 14 residues. The sample taken for sequencing was central memory CD4+ T cells from blood. This clonotype was sampled from a woman between 18 and 29 years old in good health. The chain carries TRBV7-3 and TRBJ2-5; maybe TRBD1 (6 bases). The CDR3 here is CASSKQGGGETQYF. In DNA, the CDR3 is TGTGCCAGCAGTAAACAGGGTGGTGGGGAGACCCAGTACTTC. Combining the CDR3 with reference TRBV7-3 and TRBJ2-5 gives the whole variable domain GAGVSQTPSNKVTEKGKYVELRCDPISGHTALYWYRQSLGQGPEFLIYFQGTGAADDSGLPNDRFFAVRPEGSVSTLKIQRTERGDSAVYLCASSKQGGGETQYFGPGTRLLVL.